These 12 T cell receptor beta chains share one sample of origin, sequenced in a study of blood T cell repertoires in COVID-19. Libraries were prepared by immunoSEQ multiplex PCR; TCRdb keeps only in-frame clonotypes and omits some of them. The sample gives 330,000 or so clones, more than 75% of which show up once; about 2.1% is in the top ten. The specimen sequenced was PBMCs or T cells enriched from blood (not recorded which). These receptors came from a man between 35 and 55 years old in a cohort exposed to, infected with or recovered from COVID-19 (not recorded which).

This chain links TRBV2 with TRBJ2-1; TRBD2 matches 7 bases. The germline V gene encodes CDR1 SNHLY and CDR2 FYNNEI. With 4 bases clipped from V and 15 bases from J, the junction kept 6 bases outside the gene matches. This CDR3 contains 11 residues. The CDR3 sequence: CASSGGLGPFF. DNA for the CDR3: TGTGCCAGCAGTGGCGGACTAGGCCCGTTCTTC.

The chain employs TRBV6-4 and TRBJ1-1, with D perhaps TRBD1 (6 bases). This CDR3 region has 13 residues. CDR1 is MRHNA, CDR2 SNTAGT, per germline. The V end was cut by 6 bases, the J end by 5 bases, with 13 bases between. The CDR3 region is CASSNRDGTEAFF. CDR3 sequence (DNA): TGTGCCAGCAGCAACAGGGATGGGACTGAAGCTTTCTTT.

For the CDR3, the DNA is TGTGCCAGCAGCTTAGGTAGCGGGAGAGAATACGAGCAGTACTTC. It translates to CASSLGSGREYEQYF. The chain joins TRBV7-3 to TRBJ2-7, with 9 bases matching TRBD2. CDR3 length equals 15 residues. Germline CDR1 and CDR2: SGHTA and FQGTGA. The J segment lost 4 bases and the V segment lost 2 bases, leaving 6 bases of the junction unmatched.

This clone came up once. The V and J genes are TRBV19 and TRBJ1-6; D ambiguous. Germline V CDR1 and CDR2: LNHDA, SQIVND (reference sequence). This CDR3 has 14 amino acids. The ends were cut back, 3 bases at V and 5 bases at J, with 8 bases in the middle. CDR3 DNA: TGTGCCAGTAGTATTCCGGGAGATAATTCACCCCTCCACTTT. This translates into CASSIPGDNSPLHF.

V and J are TRBV5-1 and TRBJ1-1; the D is unclear. Trimming left V 0 bases short and J 2 bases short, with 11 bases between. The germline V gene has CDR1 SGHRS and CDR2 YFSETQ. This CDR3 is 15 amino acids long. The CDR3 nucleotides read TGCGCCAGCAGCTTGGATTACAGCCTAAACACTGAAGCTTTCTTT. Protein product: CASSLDYSLNTEAFF.

The V gene is TRBV2, the J gene TRBJ2-2, with D possibly matching TRBD2 (6 bases). Trimming pared 7 bases from V and 1 base from J, leaving 16 bases between. The CDR3 spans 16 residues. CDR1 is SNHLY, CDR2 FYNNEI, per germline. For the CDR3, the DNA is TGTGCCAGCATCCCCGGGGGTCCTCAGAACACCGGGGAGCTGTTTTTT. Amino acids: CASIPGGPQNTGELFF.

There are a few counts of this clone. V usage is TRBV5-4 and J usage is TRBJ2-5; D call uncertain. The length of the CDR3 is 13 residues. The V end lost 0 bases, the J end lost 2 bases, and 5 bases lay between the germline ends. Germline V gene data show CDR1 as SGHNT and CDR2 as YYREEE (reference sequence). CDR3 sequence (DNA): TGTGCCAGCAGCTTGGTACAGCAAGAGACCCAGTACTTC. Its translation: CASSLVQQETQYF.

V is TRBV18 and J is TRBJ2-1, with 7 positions matching TRBD2. This CDR3 has 18 amino acids. Germline V gene lookup returns CDR1 KGHSH and CDR2 LQKENI. J gave up 0 bases and V 4 bases, and 12 bases lay outside the gene matches. The CDR3, as DNA: TGTGCCAGCTCACTAAACGGCGGGAGAACCAGCTCCTACAATGAGCAGTTCTTC. Translation: CASSLNGGRTSSYNEQFF.

This chain connects TRBV24-1 to TRBJ2-1; D ambiguous. The CDR3 spans 12 residues. Germline lookup yields CDR1 KGHDR and CDR2 SFDVKD. V shed 0 bases and J shed 8 bases, with 4 bases lying between them. CDR3 amino acids: CATSDLYDEQFF. CDR3 DNA: TGTGCCACCAGTGATTTGTATGATGAGCAGTTCTTC.

The gene calls are TRBV15 and TRBJ2-1, with 7 bases aligning to TRBD1. The CDR3 spans 14 residues. V shed 2 bases and J 8 bases; nucleotides not matched to a gene: 6. CDR1 is LNHNV, CDR2 YYDKDF, per germline (reference sequence). The DNA of the CDR3 is TGTGCCACCAGCAGAAACGACAGGGTCGATGAGCAGTTCTTC. This gives the protein CATSRNDRVDEQFF.

The genes are TRBV27 and TRBJ1-2; D remains ambiguous. The CDR3 has 15 amino acids. V was trimmed by 0 bases and J by 3 bases, leaving 11 bases between them. Germline V gene data show CDR1 as MNHEY and CDR2 as SMNVEV (reference sequence). The CDR3 DNA reads TGTGCCAGCAGTTTATCGGTAAACAGTTACTATGGCTACACCTTC. It encodes CASSLSVNSYYGYTF.

The chain has TRBV6-5 and TRBJ2-6; unclear D gene. The CDR3 covers 16 residues. Between the trimmed V and J ends, which lost 2 bases and 0 bases, there was a span of 8 bases. Germline CDR1 reads MNHEY; CDR2 reads SVGAGI. The CDR3 DNA sequence: TGTGCCAGCAGTTACCCTGACAACTCTGGGGCCAACGTCCTGACTTTC. This sequence encodes CASSYPDNSGANVLTF.